This T cell receptor (beta chain) originates from a study of response to subunit inactivated influenza vaccine. This clonotype was detected ten times or more. Its specificity is unknown. TCRdb passed the RT-PCR reads through MiXCR, listing each CDR3 protein once. The table has 400,000 to 650,000 distinct CDR3 sequences, less than 7.5% seen once. CDR3 length: 16 amino acids. V was trimmed by 2 bases and J by 3 bases, leaving 16 bases between them. Whole-study findings and limits: The authors proposed limited new T cell recruitment per seasonal influenza vaccination.

The rearrangement joins TRBV12-3 or TRBV12-4 to TRBJ2-5; unclear D gene. This sequence was found in a man between 50 and 75 years old who received an inactivated influenza vaccine. Sequenced material: PBMCs from blood, taken about 24 months after vaccination. The CDR3 sequence is CASSLPGGVLEETQYF. In nucleotides, the CDR3 is TGTGCCAGCAGTTTACCCGGTGGGGTCCTGGAAGAGACCCAGTACTTC.